The 2 T cell receptor beta chains below come from one sample, sequenced in a study of cytomegalovirus exposure and HLA in healthy donors. The PCR had 60 Vbeta and 13 Jbeta primers. Profiled with immunoSEQ multiplex PCR; TCRdb holds only in-frame clones, not every one. This sample carries about 110,000 clones, around 75% of them seen once, and the ten largest clones take around 2.6%. The sequenced sample was PBMCs. The receptors here all came from a male donor in good health and CMV-seropositive.

This clone was counted a few times. The chain combines TRBV6-5 with TRBJ1-3, with D tentatively TRBD1 (6 bases). Germline V lookup: CDR1 MNHEY, CDR2 SVGAGI. V was clipped by 5 bases and J by 0 bases, with 11 bases between them. The CDR3 contains 15 residues. This CDR3 reads CASSADRYSGNTIYF. CDR3 bases: TGTGCCAGCAGTGCTGACAGGTACTCTGGAAACACCATATATTTT.

This clone was detected a few times. The rearrangement links TRBV23-1 to TRBJ2-1, with 7 bases that match TRBD2. TRBV23-1 is an ORF; its function is uncertain. The CDR3 runs to 15 residues. Trimming at V came to 7 bases and at J to 0 bases, leaving 6 bases not matched to a gene. CDR3 DNA: TGCGCCAGCATTCGACTAGCCACCTCCTACAATGAGCAGTTCTTC. It yields the protein CASIRLATSYNEQFF.